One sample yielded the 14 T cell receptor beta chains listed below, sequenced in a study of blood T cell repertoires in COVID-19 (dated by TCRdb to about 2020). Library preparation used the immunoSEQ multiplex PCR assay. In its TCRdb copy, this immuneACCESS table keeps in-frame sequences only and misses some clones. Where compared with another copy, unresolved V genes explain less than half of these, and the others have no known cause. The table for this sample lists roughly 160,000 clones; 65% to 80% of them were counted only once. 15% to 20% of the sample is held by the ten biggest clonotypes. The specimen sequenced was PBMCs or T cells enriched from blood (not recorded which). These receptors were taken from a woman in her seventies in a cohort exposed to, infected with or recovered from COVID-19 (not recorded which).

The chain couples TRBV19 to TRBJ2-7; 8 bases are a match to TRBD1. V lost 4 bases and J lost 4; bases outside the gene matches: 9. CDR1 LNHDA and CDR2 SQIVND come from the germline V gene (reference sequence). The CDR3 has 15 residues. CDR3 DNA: TGTGCCAGTAGTACGTACAGGGGGGTTGGATACGAGCAGTACTTC. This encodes CASSTYRGVGYEQYF.

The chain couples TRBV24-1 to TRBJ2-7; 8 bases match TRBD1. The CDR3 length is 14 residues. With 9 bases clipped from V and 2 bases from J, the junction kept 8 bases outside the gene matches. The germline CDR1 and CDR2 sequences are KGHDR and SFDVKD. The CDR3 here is CATSPTGGTYEQYF. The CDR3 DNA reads TGTGCCACCTCCCCAACAGGGGGAACCTACGAGCAGTACTTC.

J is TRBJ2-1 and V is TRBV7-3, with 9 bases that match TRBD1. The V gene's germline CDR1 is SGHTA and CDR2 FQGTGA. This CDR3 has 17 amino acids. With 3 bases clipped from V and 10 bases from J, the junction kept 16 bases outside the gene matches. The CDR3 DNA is TGTGCCAGCAGCTTTGCCCCCGGGACAGGGAGAGATAGGGAGCAGTTCTTC. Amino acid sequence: CASSFAPGTGRDREQFF.

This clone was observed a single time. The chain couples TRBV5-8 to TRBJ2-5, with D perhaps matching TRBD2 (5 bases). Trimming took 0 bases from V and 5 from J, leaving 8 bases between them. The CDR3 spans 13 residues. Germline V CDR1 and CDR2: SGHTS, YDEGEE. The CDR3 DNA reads TGTGCCAGCAGCTTGGGGGAGCGGGAGACCCAGTACTTC. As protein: CASSLGERETQYF.

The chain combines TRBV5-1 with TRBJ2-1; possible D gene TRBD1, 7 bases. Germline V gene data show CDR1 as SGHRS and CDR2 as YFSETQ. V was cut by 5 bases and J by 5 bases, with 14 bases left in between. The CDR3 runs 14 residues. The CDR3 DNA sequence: TGCGCCAGCAGTTCCCCCAGGGGGGACAATGAGCAGTTCTTC. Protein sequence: CASSSPRGDNEQFF.

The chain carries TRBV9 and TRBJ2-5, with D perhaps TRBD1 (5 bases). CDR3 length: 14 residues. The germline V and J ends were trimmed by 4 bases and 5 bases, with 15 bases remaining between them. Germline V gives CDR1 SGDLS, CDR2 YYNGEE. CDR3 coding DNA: TGTGCCAGCAGCCCAACCCAGGGTGGGGAGACCCAGTACTTC. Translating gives CASSPTQGGETQYF. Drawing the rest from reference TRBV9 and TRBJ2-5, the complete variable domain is DSGVTQTPKHLITATGQRVTLRCSPRSGDLSVYWYQQSLDQGLQFLIQYYNGEERAKGNILERFSAQQFPDLHSELNLSSLELGDSALYFCASSPTQGGETQYFGPGTRLLVL.

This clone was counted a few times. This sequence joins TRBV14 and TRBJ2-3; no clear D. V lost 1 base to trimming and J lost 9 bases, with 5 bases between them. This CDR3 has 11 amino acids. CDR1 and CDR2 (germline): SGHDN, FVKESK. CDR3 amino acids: CASSQGATQYF. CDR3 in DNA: TGTGCCAGCAGCCAAGGGGCGACGCAGTATTTT.

The CDR3 spells CASSYRRGLADEQFF. The DNA of the CDR3 is TGTGCCAGCAGTTACCGTCGAGGACTAGCAGATGAGCAGTTCTTC. This chain joins TRBV6-5 and TRBJ2-1, with 8 positions matching TRBD2. The ends lost 2 bases at V and 8 bases at J; junction bases unmatched: 8. The CDR3 sequence is 15 residues long. Germline V gene data show CDR1 as MNHEY and CDR2 as SVGAGI.

The CDR3 DNA is TGCGCCAGCAGCTTGGCCCCCCTAGGGACTAGCGGGTCTAATGAGCAGTTCTTC. Translated, it gives CASSLAPLGTSGSNEQFF. The chain links TRBV5-1 to TRBJ2-1; the match to TRBD2 covers 12 bases. Germline CDR1 reads SGHRS; CDR2 reads YFSETQ. J lost 7 bases, V lost 0 bases, and 11 bases had no gene match. The CDR3 is 18 amino acids.

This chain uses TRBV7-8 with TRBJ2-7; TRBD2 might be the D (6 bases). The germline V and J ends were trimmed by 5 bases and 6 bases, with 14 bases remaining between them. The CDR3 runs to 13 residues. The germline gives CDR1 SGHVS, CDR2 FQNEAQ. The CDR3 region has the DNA TGTGCCAGCAGCACCCGGGAGAAGGGCGAGCAGTACTTC. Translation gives CASSTREKGEQYF.

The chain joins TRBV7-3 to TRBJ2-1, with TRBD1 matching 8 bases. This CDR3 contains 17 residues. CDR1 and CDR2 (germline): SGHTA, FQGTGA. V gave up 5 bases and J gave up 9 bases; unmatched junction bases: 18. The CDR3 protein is CASSPKGPRQGFSEQFF. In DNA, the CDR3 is TGTGCCAGCAGCCCTAAAGGTCCGAGACAGGGGTTCAGTGAGCAGTTCTTC.

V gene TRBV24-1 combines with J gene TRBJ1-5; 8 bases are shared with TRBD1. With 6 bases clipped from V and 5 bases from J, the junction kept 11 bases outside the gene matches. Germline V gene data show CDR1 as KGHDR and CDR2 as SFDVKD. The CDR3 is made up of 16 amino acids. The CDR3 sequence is CATSNSGTGGDQPQHF. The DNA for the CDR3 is TGTGCCACCAGTAACTCCGGGACAGGAGGGGATCAGCCCCAGCATTTT.

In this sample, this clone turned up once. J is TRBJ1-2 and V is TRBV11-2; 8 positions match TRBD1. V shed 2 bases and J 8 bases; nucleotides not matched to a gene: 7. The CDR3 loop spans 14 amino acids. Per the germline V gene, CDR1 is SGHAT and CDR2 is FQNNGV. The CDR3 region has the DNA TGTGCCAGCAGCTTAAGTCAGGGGGCGCAGGGCTACACCTTC. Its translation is CASSLSQGAQGYTF.

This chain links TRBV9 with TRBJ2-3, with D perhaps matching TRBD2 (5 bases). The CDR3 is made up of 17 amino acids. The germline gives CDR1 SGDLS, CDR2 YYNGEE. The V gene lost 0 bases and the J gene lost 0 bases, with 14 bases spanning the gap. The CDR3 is CASSVGLAGDSTDTQYF. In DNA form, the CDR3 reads TGTGCCAGCAGCGTAGGTCTAGCCGGAGATAGCACAGATACGCAGTATTTT.